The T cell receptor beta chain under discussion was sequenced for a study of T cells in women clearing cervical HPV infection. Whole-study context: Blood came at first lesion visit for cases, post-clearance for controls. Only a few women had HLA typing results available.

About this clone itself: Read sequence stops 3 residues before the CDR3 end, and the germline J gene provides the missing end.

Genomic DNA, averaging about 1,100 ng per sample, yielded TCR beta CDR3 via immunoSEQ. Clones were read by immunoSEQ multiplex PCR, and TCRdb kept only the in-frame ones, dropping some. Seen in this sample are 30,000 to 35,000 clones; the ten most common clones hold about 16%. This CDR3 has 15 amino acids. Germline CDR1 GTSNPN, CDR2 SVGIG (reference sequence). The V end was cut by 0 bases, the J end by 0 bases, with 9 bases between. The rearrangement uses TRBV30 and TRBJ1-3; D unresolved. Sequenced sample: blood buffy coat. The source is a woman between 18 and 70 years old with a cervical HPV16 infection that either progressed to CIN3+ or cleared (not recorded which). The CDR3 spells CAWSVLSGSGNTIYF. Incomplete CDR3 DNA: TGTGCCTGGAGTGTACTTTCGGGCTCTGGAAACACC.